The 23 T cell receptor beta chains below come from one sample, sequenced in a study of human T cells and chemical hapten exposure (dated by TCRdb to about 2021). Unfractionated whole blood was collected in Tempus Blood RNA tubes, and total RNA was extracted from that blood. Library construction relied on 5' RACE. Sequencing was carried out with an Illumina MiSeq. Using fastp trimming at Q25 and MiXCR clonotype assembly, TCRdb reanalyzed the public sequencing data and kept in-frame beta chains. Every CDR3 protein is listed once, alongside the most common genes and DNA of its rows. The sample table shows about 120,000 distinct CDR3 sequences, and approximately 20% are seen once. Of the sample, roughly 3.1% is held by the ten largest clones. These receptors were taken from a human donor in good health.

The rearrangement joins TRBV4-2 to TRBJ2-5; the D gene is possibly TRBD1 (6 bases). The CDR3 covers 17 residues. Germline-derived CDR1 and CDR2 are LGHNA and YNFKEQ. Trimming cost V 6 bases and J 7 bases, with 27 bases left between them. CDR3 sequence (DNA): TGTGCCAGCAGTAGGCCGGGTGGTGGGGGCCAACCGGGGACCCAGTACTTC. Amino acids: CASSRPGGGGQPGTQYF.

The J gene is TRBJ1-2, the V gene TRBV28; possible D gene TRBD1, 6 bases. Trimming removed 6 bases from V and 7 bases from J, with 9 bases in between. The CDR3 covers 11 residues. Germline-derived CDR1 and CDR2 are MDHEN and SYDVKM. The CDR3 DNA is TGTGCCAGCAGGGAACAGGGTGGCTACACCTTC. It translates to CASREQGGYTF.

There are a few counts of this clonotype. The chain couples TRBV13 to TRBJ1-1, with a tentative D call TRBD1 (5 bases). Trimming pared 1 base from V and 6 bases from J, leaving 9 bases between. Germline V gene lookup returns CDR1 PRHDT and CDR2 FYEKMQ (reference sequence). The CDR3 is 13 amino acids. CDR3 sequence reads: CASSLEGSAEAFF. CDR3 nucleotides: TGTGCCAGCAGCTTAGAGGGGAGTGCTGAAGCTTTCTTT.

Points on this clonotype: A much larger clone sits a single nucleotide away, making a read error possible. The chain recombines TRBV12-3 or TRBV12-4 with TRBJ1-2, with a tentative D call TRBD1 (5 bases). Deletions cut 5 bases from V and 7 bases from J, with 8 bases between. This CDR3 comprises 11 residues. CDR3 region: CASSSQGGYTF. The CDR3 DNA is TGTGCCAGCAGTAGTCAGGGTGGCTACACCTTC.

This clonotype was counted only a few times. The rearrangement links TRBV11-2 to TRBJ1-6, with D unresolved. Trimming left V 6 bases short and J 6 bases short, with 12 bases between. From germline, CDR1 is SGHAT and CDR2 FQNNGV. CDR3 length: 14 residues. CDR3 sequence (DNA): TGTGCCAGCAGAGGACTGTCCCGTAATTCACCCCTCCACTTT. Translation: CASRGLSRNSPLHF.

The chain links TRBV9 to TRBJ1-3; D may be TRBD1 (5 bases). Germline V gives CDR1 SGDLS, CDR2 YYNGEE. CDR3 length: 18 amino acids. V lost 4 bases and J lost 4, with 24 bases in between. CDR3: CASSPILRQGSRGNTIYF. CDR3 DNA: TGTGCCAGCAGCCCCATATTGAGGCAGGGAAGCAGAGGAAACACCATATATTTT.

The table lists this clonotype with a few counts. The chain has TRBV24-1 and TRBJ2-2, with D perhaps given as TRBD1 or TRBD2 (6 bases each). Germline V gene lookup returns CDR1 KGHDR and CDR2 SFDVKD. Trimming removed 9 bases at V and 1 base at J, with 11 bases between. The CDR3 contains 14 residues. DNA for the CDR3: TGTGCCACCTCAGAGGGGGGGAACACCGGGGAGCTGTTTTTT. Translated: CATSEGGNTGELFF.

This sequence joins TRBV5-4 and TRBJ2-2; no firm D call. The CDR3 is made up of 15 amino acids. The ends were cut back, 2 bases at V and 0 bases at J, with 8 bases in the middle. Germline V gene data show CDR1 as SGHNT and CDR2 as YYREEE (reference sequence). CDR3 DNA sequence: TGTGCCAGCAGCTTAAAATACCCGAACACCGGGGAGCTGTTTTTT. This translates into CASSLKYPNTGELFF.

J is TRBJ2-5 and V is TRBV7-9, with D unclear. Trimming left V 3 bases short and J 4 bases short, with 18 bases between. The V gene's germline CDR1 is SEHNR and CDR2 FQNEAQ (reference sequence). The CDR3 is 16 residues long. CDR3 bases: TGTGCCAGCAGCTTCCAGAGTCCTAGGCCCCGAGAGACCCAGTACTTC. This encodes CASSFQSPRPRETQYF. Filled out from reference TRBV7-9 and TRBJ2-5, the complete variable domain reads DTGVSQNPRHKITKRGQNVTFRCDPISEHNRLYWYRQTLGQGPEFLTYFQNEAQLEKSRLLSDRFSAERPKGSFSTLEIQRTEQGDSAMYLCASSFQSPRPRETQYFGPGTRLLVL.

In this sample, this clonotype turned up many times. V usage is TRBV5-1 and J usage is TRBJ2-3, with D tentatively TRBD2 (6 bases). The germline V gene encodes CDR1 SGHRS and CDR2 YFSETQ. The CDR3 is 14 residues long. Trimming left V 4 bases short and J 2 bases short, with 11 bases between. The CDR3 DNA follows: TGCGCCAGCAGCATAGGGACTTCCACAGATACGCAGTATTTT. This translates into CASSIGTSTDTQYF.

This clonotype was detected only a few times. The chain recombines TRBV24-1 with TRBJ1-1; D remains ambiguous. The germline V gene has CDR1 KGHDR and CDR2 SFDVKD. The CDR3 is made up of 11 amino acids. V gave up 5 bases and J gave up 3 bases, with 3 bases separating them. This CDR3 is CATSADTEAFF. As DNA, the CDR3 is TGTGCCACCAGTGCGGACACTGAAGCTTTCTTT.

This clonotype was detected ten times or more. The chain carries TRBV7-8 and TRBJ2-3; D gene uncertain. The CDR3 is 11 amino acids. V dropped 0 bases and J dropped 6 bases, with 1 base sitting between them. Germline V CDR1 and CDR2: SGHVS, FQNEAQ. Here the CDR3 DNA reads TGTGCCAGCAGCTTAGCGGATACGCAGTATTTT. Translated, it gives CASSLADTQYF.

This clonotype was detected only a few times. The chain links TRBV7-9 to TRBJ2-7; 7 bases are shared with TRBD2. CDR3 size: 14 residues. After removal of 3 bases from V and 2 bases from J, the junction contained 4 bases not matched to a gene. The germline CDR1 and CDR2 sequences are SEHNR and FQNEAQ (reference sequence). CDR3 DNA sequence: TGTGCCAGCAGCTTCCTAGGGACTACCTACGAGCAGTACTTC. The encoded protein is CASSFLGTTYEQYF.

This clonotype was detected only a few times. The CDR3 loop reads CASSPLAEASTDTQYF. DNA for the CDR3: TGTGCCAGCAGCCCTCTAGCGGAGGCTAGCACAGATACGCAGTATTTT. The chain joins TRBV7-6 to TRBJ2-3; 7 nucleotides agree with TRBD2. The CDR3 loop spans 16 amino acids. The J segment lost 0 bases and the V segment lost 5 bases, leaving 8 bases of the junction unmatched. Germline V gene lookup returns CDR1 SGHVS and CDR2 FNYEAQ.

This clonotype appeared a few times. The J gene is TRBJ1-2, the V gene TRBV3-1; TRBD1 aligns across 7 bases. V lost 1 base and J lost 2; bases outside the gene matches: 7. CDR1 and CDR2 (germline): LGHDT, YNNKEL (reference sequence). This CDR3 contains 16 residues. This CDR3 is CASSQVGGGRNYGYTF. As DNA, the CDR3 is TGTGCCAGCAGCCAAGTGGGAGGGGGCAGAAACTATGGCTACACCTTC.

V and J are TRBV28 and TRBJ1-6; no definite D call. The length of the CDR3 is 12 residues. CDR1 and CDR2 from the germline V gene are MDHEN and SYDVKM. V was pared by 5 bases and J by 14 bases, with 13 bases between. The CDR3 coding sequence is TGTGCCAGCAGTCTTCCCCTTACGGCCCTCCACTTT. Translated: CASSLPLTALHF.

This clonotype has just one count. In nucleotides, the CDR3 is TGTGCCAGTACCATTGGGACAGGGGGCAACACCGGGGAGCTGTTTTTT. This gives the protein CASTIGTGGNTGELFF. The chain employs TRBV19 and TRBJ2-2; 12 bases agree with TRBD1. The CDR3 consists of 16 residues. Germline assignment: CDR1 LNHDA and CDR2 SQIVND (reference sequence). V dropped 7 bases and J dropped 2; count of bases not matched to a gene: 5.

Many counts were recorded for this clonotype. The chain joins TRBV27 to TRBJ1-2; D ambiguous. Trimming pared 0 bases from V and 5 bases from J, leaving 4 bases between. The V gene's germline CDR1 is MNHEY and CDR2 SMNVEV (reference sequence). CDR3 length equals 12 residues. CDR3 DNA sequence: TGTGCCAGCAGTTTATCGGGTTATGGCTACACCTTC. This sequence encodes CASSLSGYGYTF.

This clonotype has only a few counts. The chain recombines TRBV20-1 with TRBJ2-7; D possibly uses TRBD1 or TRBD2 (5 bases each). V lost 3 bases and J 5 bases, leaving 14 bases between the germline ends. Germline values: CDR1 DFQATT, CDR2 SNEGSKA (reference sequence). The CDR3 covers 13 residues. The chain's CDR3 is CSARAGGSHEQYF. The CDR3, as DNA: TGCAGTGCTAGGGCTGGGGGTTCCCACGAGCAGTACTTC.

The table lists this clonotype with a few counts. This chain connects TRBV5-1 to TRBJ2-1; D not resolved. CDR1 is SGHRS, CDR2 YFSETQ, per germline. Trimming removed 5 bases at V and 6 bases at J, with 12 bases between. CDR3 length: 13 amino acids. The CDR3, as DNA: TGCGCCAGCAGTAGTGGGCAGAGCAATGAGCAGTTCTTC. Translated: CASSSGQSNEQFF.

The table lists this clonotype with a few counts. This chain uses TRBV12-3 or TRBV12-4 with TRBJ2-6; 7 bases map to TRBD2. V lost 5 bases, J lost 0 bases, and 10 bases stayed unmatched. This CDR3 comprises 18 residues. The CDR3 region is CASSPPGLRTSGANVLTF. DNA of the CDR3: TGTGCCAGCAGTCCGCCGGGACTAAGAACCTCTGGGGCCAACGTCCTGACTTTC.

The chain recombines TRBV5-4 with TRBJ2-2, with D possibly being TRBD1 or TRBD2 (5 bases each). Trimming left V 0 bases short and J 1 base short, with 10 bases between. CDR3 length equals 16 residues. The germline V gene encodes CDR1 SGHNT and CDR2 YYREEE (reference sequence). The DNA of the CDR3 is TGTGCCAGCAGCTTGGTTGGGACGGGGAACACCGGGGAGCTGTTTTTT. It codes for CASSLVGTGNTGELFF. Full variable domain (missing parts from reference TRBV5-4 and TRBJ2-2): ETGVTQSPTHLIKTRGQQVTLRCSSQSGHNTVSWYQQALGQGPQFIFQYYREEENGRGNFPPRFSGLQFPNYSSELNVNALELDDSALYLCASSLVGTGNTGELFFGEGSRLTVL.

The chain uses TRBV27 and TRBJ2-7; the D gene could be TRBD1 or TRBD2 (5 bases each). Looked up from germline, CDR1 is MNHEY and CDR2 is SMNVEV (reference sequence). The V end was cut by 5 bases, the J end by 0 bases, with 17 bases between. This CDR3 region has 16 residues. DNA of the CDR3: TGTGCCAGCAGTCCGTCCGGGACCCGTAGCTCCTACGAGCAGTACTTC. This sequence encodes CASSPSGTRSSYEQYF.